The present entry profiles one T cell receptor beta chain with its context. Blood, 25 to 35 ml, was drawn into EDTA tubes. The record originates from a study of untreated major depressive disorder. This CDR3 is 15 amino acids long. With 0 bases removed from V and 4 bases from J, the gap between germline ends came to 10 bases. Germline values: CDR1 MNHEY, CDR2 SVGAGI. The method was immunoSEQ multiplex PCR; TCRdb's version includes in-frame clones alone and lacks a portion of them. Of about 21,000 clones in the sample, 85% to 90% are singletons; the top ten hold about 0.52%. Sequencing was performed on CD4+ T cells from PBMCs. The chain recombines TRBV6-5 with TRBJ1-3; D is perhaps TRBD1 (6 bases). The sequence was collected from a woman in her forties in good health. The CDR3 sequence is CASSYSYDRGNTIYF. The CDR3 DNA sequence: TGTGCCAGCAGTTACTCGTATGACAGGGGAAACACCATATATTTT.